This T cell receptor beta chain emerged from a study of OX40 agonist ivuxolimab in advanced cancers. Germline assignment: CDR1 SGDLS and CDR2 YYNGEE. Trimming took 0 bases from V and 7 from J, leaving 16 bases between them. The CDR3 contains 15 residues. Here immunoSEQ multiplex PCR was the method, and the copy in TCRdb shows in-frame clones only, minus some. The profile shows 43,000 or so clones, more than 75% of them singletons. The receptor comes from an adult with an advanced solid tumor such as melanoma, head and neck, liver or kidney cancer. The V call is TRBV9, the J call TRBJ2-5; possible D gene TRBD1, 7 bases. The specimen comprised CD4+ or CD8+ T cells sorted from blood, sampled in a trial of the OX40 agonist ivuxolimab. The CDR3 coding sequence is TGTGCCAGCAGCGTAGATGGGGGGACAGCAAGGACCCAGTACTTC. Translation: CASSVDGGTARTQYF.